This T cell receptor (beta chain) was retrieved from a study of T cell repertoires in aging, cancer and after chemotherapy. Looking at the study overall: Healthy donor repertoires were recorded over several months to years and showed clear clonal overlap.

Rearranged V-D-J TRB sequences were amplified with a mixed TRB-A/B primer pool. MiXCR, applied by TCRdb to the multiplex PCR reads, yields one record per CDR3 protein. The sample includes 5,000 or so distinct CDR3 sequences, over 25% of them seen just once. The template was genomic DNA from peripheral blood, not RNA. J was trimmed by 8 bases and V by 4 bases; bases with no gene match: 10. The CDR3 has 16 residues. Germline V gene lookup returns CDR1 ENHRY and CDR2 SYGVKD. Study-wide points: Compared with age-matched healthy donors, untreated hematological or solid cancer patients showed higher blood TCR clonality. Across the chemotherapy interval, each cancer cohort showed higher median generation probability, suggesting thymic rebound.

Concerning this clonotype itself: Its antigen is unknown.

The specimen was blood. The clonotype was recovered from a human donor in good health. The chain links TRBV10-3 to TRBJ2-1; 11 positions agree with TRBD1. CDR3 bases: TGTGCCATCAGTGCCTCCGGGACAGGGGGGTACGATGAGCAGTTCTTC. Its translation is CAISASGTGGYDEQFF.